This T cell receptor (beta chain) was identified in a study of vaccination and CD4 T cells after COVID-19. About the study: Two Hispanic individuals were among six male and four female convalescent patients.

This clonotype appeared a few times. Its target is unknown. The Oncomine TCR Beta short-read assay was applied to DNA of cultured CD4+ T cells. TCRdb ran MiXCR on the PCR reads and lists one entry per CDR3 protein. The data show some 15,000 distinct CDR3 sequences, approximately 57% seen once. Treatment given: roughly 10-day PBMC culture with coronavirus spike peptide pools or control peptides (ViraFEST assay). The sequence derives from a human donor who had recovered from COVID-19. What was sequenced was CD4+ T cells from blood, cultured in vitro.

The CDR3 is CASSSLAGGFVDTQYF. The CDR3 region has the DNA TGTGCCAGCAGCTCACTAGCGGGAGGGTTTGTAGATACGCAGTATTTT. The rearrangement uses TRBV7-2 and TRBJ2-3; 13 bases fit TRBD2. This CDR3 comprises 16 residues. CDR1 is SGHTA, CDR2 FQGNSA, per germline. J was trimmed by 5 bases and V by 4 bases; bases with no gene match: 6.